A selection of T cell receptor beta chains follows, all from one sample in a study of neurological immune-mediated disorders. One entry per CDR3 protein, called by TCRdb with MiXCR from the 5' RACE reads. This table has 53,000 or so distinct CDR3 sequences, over 9.5% appearing once. The source material was PBMCs. These receptors were obtained from a woman aged 60-70 years with HTLV-1-associated myelopathy (HAM/TSP). Both conserved end residues are part of each CDR3. D genes are given only for firm matches. Clone size is not always given. Where it is, it says once, few, many or a class for expanded clones.

>many|NA|TRBJ2-7|TRBV27
TGTGCCAGCAGTTTAACTCAGGGCGAGCAGTACTTC
CASSLTQGEQYF
>NA|NA|TRBJ1-2|TRBV7-9
TGTGCCAGCAGCTTAGTACATCGAGGAGGCTACACCTTC
CASSLVHRGGYTF
>NA|NA|TRBJ2-7|TRBV5-5
TGTACCAGCAGCACTCAGCGGGTGATATCCTACGAGCAGTACTTC
CTSSTQRVISYEQYF
>many|NA|TRBJ2-1|TRBV3-1
TGTGCCAGCAGCCAAAGGGACAATGAGCAGTTCTTC
CASSQRDNEQFF
>many|NA|TRBJ2-1|TRBV7-2
TGTGCCAGCAGCTTGGATTACGGGAATCTGAACAATGAGCAGTTCTTC
CASSLDYGNLNNEQFF
>many|TRBD2|TRBJ2-1|TRBV20-1
TGCAGTGCTAGGCTGATACTAGCGGGACGGAAGAGCTCCTACAATGAGCAGTTCTTC
CSARLILAGRKSSYNEQFF
>NA|NA|TRBJ2-7|TRBV12-3/TRBV12-4
TGTGCCATTCAAGTGACGCCTTCCCACTACGAGCAGTACTTC
CAIQVTPSHYEQYF
>few|NA|TRBJ2-5|TRBV2
TGTGCCACCGGACTATCTCAAGAGACCCAGTACTTC
CATGLSQETQYF
>many|NA|TRBJ2-1|TRBV7-9
TGTGCCAGCAGCTTATCTTCGATTTGGGGGAATGAGCAGTTCTTC
CASSLSSIWGNEQFF
>many|NA|TRBJ2-1|TRBV18
TGTGCCAGCTCACCACCGACGGGAAGCGGTCCTAGCTCCTACAATGAGCAGTTCTTC
CASSPPTGSGPSSYNEQFF
>many|NA|TRBJ2-1|TRBV7-9
TGTGCCAGCAGCTTCAGCGGCTACAATGAGCAGTTCTTC
CASSFSGYNEQFF
>many|TRBD2|TRBJ2-4|TRBV5-1
TGCGCCAGCAGCCTCGGGACTAGCGGAGCATTAGCCAAAAACATTCAGTACTTC
CASSLGTSGALAKNIQYF
>many|TRBD1|TRBJ1-1|TRBV5-1
TGCGCCAGCAGCCTAGGGCGGTCGACAGGGGACCTCACTGAAGCTTTCTTT
CASSLGRSTGDLTEAFF
>NA|NA|TRBJ2-3|TRBV20-1
TGCAGTGCTCTTGCGCCCAGGCTCCGTGTCCCACCTAGCACAGATACGCAGTATTTT
CSALAPRLRVPPSTDTQYF
>many|NA|TRBJ2-5|TRBV29-1
TGCAGCGTTGCTCCGGGACTTCAAGCCGTGACCCAGTACTTC
CSVAPGLQAVTQYF
>many|TRBD2|TRBJ2-5|TRBV20-1
TGCAGTGCCCTGACTAGCGAGTACCAAGAGACCCAGTACTTC
CSALTSEYQETQYF
>many|NA|TRBJ2-7|TRBV20-1
TGCAGTGCGAGCGTGGGGGTAAACTCCTACGAGCAGTACTTC
CSASVGVNSYEQYF
>NA|NA|TRBJ1-2|TRBV12-3/TRBV12-4
TGTGTCAGCACCGAAATGGCGGAGTATGGCTACACCTTC
CVSTEMAEYGYTF
>many|NA|TRBJ2-1|TRBV20-1
TGCAGTGCTAGTGCGCGACTAGGGAAGAATGAGCAGTTCTTC
CSASARLGKNEQFF
>few|NA|TRBJ1-2|TRBV7-9
TGTGCCAGCAGCTTTGGTTGGGCCAGGGAGGAGGATGGCTACACCTTC
CASSFGWAREEDGYTF
>many|NA|TRBJ1-5|TRBV12-3/TRBV12-4
TGTGCCAGCAAAATCGGTGGGATTTTAATAAGCAATCAGCCCCAGCATTTT
CASKIGGILISNQPQHF
>many|NA|TRBJ2-1|TRBV11-1
TGTGCCAGCAGCTCCCCCACGGGCAGCAATGAGCAGTTCTTC
CASSSPTGSNEQFF
>few|TRBD2|TRBJ2-1|TRBV20-1
TGCAGTGCTAACCGACTAGCGGGCTCCTACAATGAGCAGTTCTTC
CSANRLAGSYNEQFF
>many|TRBD2|TRBJ2-5|TRBV11-2
TGTGCCAGCAGCCCCCACCGGGGAGCGGGAGTTTCAGAGACCCAGTACTTC
CASSPHRGAGVSETQYF
>many|TRBD2|TRBJ2-1|TRBV20-1
TGCAGTGCTGCCCCCCTAGCGGGAAGTCATGAGCAGTTCTTC
CSAAPLAGSHEQFF
>NA|NA|TRBJ2-1|TRBV6-2/TRBV6-3
TGTGCCAGCAGTTACATGGGGGGCGATCCCTACAATGAGCAGTTCTTC
CASSYMGGDPYNEQFF
>many|NA|TRBJ2-3|TRBV6-6
TGTGCCAGCCGCAGCACAGATACGCAGTATTTT
CASRSTDTQYF
>few|TRBD2|TRBJ2-3|TRBV18
TGTGCCAGCTCACCGTTTAGCGGGAGTAGAACAGATACGCAGTATTTT
CASSPFSGSRTDTQYF